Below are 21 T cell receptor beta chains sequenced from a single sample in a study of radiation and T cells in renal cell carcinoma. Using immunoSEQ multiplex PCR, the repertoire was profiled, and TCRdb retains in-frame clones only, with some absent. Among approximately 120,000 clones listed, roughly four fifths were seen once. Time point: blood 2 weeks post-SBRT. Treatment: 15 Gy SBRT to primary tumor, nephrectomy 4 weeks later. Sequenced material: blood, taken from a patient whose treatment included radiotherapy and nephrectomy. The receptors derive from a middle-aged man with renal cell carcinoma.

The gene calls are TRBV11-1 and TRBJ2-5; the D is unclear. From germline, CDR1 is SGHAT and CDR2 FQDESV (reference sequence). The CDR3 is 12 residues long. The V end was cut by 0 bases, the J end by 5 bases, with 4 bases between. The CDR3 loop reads CASSLAHETQYF. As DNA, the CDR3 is TGTGCCAGCAGCTTAGCGCACGAGACCCAGTACTTC. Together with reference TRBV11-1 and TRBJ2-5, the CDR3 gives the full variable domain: EAEVAQSPRYKITEKSQAVAFWCDPISGHATLYWYRQILGQGPELLVQFQDESVVDDSQLPKDRFSAERLKGVDSTLKIQPAELGDSAMYLCASSLAHETQYFGPGTRLLVL.

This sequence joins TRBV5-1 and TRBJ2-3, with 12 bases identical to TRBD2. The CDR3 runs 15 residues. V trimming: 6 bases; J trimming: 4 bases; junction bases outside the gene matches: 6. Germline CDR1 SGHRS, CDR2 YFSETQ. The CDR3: CASTYLAGGPDTQYF. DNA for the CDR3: TGCGCCAGCACCTATCTAGCGGGAGGGCCAGATACGCAGTATTTT.

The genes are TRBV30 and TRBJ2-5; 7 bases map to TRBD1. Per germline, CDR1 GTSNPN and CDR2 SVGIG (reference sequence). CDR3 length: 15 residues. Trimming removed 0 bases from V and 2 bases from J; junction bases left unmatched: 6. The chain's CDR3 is CAWSVRDRMQETQYF. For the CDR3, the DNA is TGTGCCTGGAGTGTACGGGACAGAATGCAAGAGACCCAGTACTTC. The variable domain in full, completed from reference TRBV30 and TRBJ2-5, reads SQTIHQWPATLVQPVGSPLSLECTVEGTSNPNLYWYRQAAGRGLQLLFYSVGIGQISSEVPQNLSASRPQDRQFILSSKKLLLSDSGFYLCAWSVRDRMQETQYFGPGTRLLVL.

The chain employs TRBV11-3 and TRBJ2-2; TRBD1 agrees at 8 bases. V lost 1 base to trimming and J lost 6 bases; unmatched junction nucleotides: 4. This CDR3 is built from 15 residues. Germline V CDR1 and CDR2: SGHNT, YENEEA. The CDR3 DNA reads TGTGCCAGCAGCTTAGCGGCCAGGGGGCCCGGGGAGCTGTTTTTT. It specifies CASSLAARGPGELFF. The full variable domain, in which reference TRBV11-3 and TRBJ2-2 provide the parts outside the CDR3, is EAGVVQSPRYKIIEKKQPVAFWCNPISGHNTLYWYLQNLGQGPELLIRYENEEAVDDSQLPKDRFSAERLKGVDSTLKIQPAELGDSAVYLCASSLAARGPGELFFGEGSRLTVL.

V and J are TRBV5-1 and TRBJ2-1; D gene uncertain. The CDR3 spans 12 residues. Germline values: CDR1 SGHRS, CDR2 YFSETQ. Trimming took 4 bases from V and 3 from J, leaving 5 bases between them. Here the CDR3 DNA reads TGCGCCAGCAGCGCAAACTACAATGAGCAGTTCTTC. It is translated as CASSANYNEQFF.

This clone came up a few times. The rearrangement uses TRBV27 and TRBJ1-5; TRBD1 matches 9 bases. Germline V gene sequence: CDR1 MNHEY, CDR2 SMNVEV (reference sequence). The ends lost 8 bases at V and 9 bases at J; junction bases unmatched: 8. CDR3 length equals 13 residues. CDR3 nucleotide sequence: TGTGCCAGCTCGCGACAGGGGGTGTTGCCCCAGCATTTT. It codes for CASSRQGVLPQHF.

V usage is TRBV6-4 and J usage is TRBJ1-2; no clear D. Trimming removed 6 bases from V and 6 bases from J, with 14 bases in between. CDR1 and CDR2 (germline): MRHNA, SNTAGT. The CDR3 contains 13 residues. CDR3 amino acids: CASSSGLPDGYTF. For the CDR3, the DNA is TGTGCCAGCAGCTCCGGGCTACCCGATGGCTACACCTTC.

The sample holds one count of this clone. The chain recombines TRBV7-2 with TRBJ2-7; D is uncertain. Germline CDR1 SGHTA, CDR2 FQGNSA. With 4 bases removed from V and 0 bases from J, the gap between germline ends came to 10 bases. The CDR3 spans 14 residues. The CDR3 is CASSSISNSYEQYF. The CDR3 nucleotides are TGTGCCAGCAGCTCAATCTCAAACTCCTACGAGCAGTACTTC. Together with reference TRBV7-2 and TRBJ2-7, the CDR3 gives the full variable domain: GAGVSQSPSNKVTEKGKDVELRCDPISGHTALYWYRQSLGQGLEFLIYFQGNSAPDKSGLPSDRFSAERTGGSVSTLTIQRTQQEDSAVYLCASSSISNSYEQYFGPGTRLTVT.

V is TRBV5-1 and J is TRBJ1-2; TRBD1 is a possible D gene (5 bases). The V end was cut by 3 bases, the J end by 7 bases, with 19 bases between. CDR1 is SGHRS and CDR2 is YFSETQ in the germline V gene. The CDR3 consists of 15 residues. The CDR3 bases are TGCGCCAGCAGCTCCGGACCCGACGAGGGGTCTGGCTACACCTTC. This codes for CASSSGPDEGSGYTF.

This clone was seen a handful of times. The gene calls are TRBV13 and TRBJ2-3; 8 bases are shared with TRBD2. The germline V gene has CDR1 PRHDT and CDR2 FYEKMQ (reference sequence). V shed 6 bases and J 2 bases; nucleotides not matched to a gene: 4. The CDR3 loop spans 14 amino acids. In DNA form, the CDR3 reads TGTGCCAGCAGGGGCGGGAGGTCCACAGATACGCAGTATTTT. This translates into CASRGGRSTDTQYF.

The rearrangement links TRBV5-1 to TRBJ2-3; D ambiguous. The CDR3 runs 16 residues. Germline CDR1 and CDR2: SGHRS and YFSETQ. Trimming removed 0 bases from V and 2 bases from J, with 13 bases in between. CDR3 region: CASSLGAPGPTDTQYF. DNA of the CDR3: TGCGCCAGCAGCTTGGGGGCGCCAGGACCCACAGATACGCAGTATTTT.

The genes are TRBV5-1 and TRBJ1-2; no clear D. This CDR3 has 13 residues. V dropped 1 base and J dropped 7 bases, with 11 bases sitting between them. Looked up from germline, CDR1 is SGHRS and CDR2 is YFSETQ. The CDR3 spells CASSLIGLGGYTF. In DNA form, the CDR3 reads TGCGCCAGCAGCTTGATAGGGTTGGGTGGCTACACCTTC.

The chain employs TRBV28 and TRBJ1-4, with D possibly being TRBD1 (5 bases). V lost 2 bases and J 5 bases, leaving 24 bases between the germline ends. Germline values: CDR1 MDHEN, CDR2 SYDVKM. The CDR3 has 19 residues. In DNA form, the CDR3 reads TGTGCCAGCAGTTTAATTATATCAGGTGGTCATGAGGGGAATGAAAAACTGTTTTTT. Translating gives CASSLIISGGHEGNEKLFF.

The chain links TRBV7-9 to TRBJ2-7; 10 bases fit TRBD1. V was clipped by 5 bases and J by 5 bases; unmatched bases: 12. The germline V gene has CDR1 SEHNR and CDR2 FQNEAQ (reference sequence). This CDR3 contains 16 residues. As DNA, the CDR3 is TGTGCCAGCAGCCCTGACCCGGGACAGGGGTTGAACGAGCAGTACTTC. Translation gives CASSPDPGQGLNEQYF.

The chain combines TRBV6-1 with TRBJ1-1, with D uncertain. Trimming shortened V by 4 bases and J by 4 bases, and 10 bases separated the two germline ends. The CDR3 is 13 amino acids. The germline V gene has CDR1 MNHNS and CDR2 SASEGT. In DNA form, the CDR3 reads TGTGCCAGCAGTGTCGAGGGAGGCACTGAAGCTTTCTTT. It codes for CASSVEGGTEAFF.

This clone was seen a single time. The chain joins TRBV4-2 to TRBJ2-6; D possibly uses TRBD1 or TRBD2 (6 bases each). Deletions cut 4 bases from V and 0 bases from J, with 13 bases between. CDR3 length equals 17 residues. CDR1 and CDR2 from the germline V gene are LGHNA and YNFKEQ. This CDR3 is CASSRAGQTSGANVLTF. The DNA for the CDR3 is TGTGCCAGCAGCCGCGCGGGACAAACCTCTGGGGCCAACGTCCTGACTTTC.

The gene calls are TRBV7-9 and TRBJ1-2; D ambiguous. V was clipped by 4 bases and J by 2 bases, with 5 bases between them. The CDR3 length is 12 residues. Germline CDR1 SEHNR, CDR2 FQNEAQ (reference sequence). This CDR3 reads CASSYENYGYTF. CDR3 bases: TGTGCCAGCAGCTACGAGAACTATGGCTACACCTTC. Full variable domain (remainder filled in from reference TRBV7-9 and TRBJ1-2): DTGVSQNPRHKITKRGQNVTFRCDPISEHNRLYWYRQTLGQGPEFLTYFQNEAQLEKSRLLSDRFSAERPKGSFSTLEIQRTEQGDSAMYLCASSYENYGYTFGSGTRLTVV.

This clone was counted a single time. Here the CDR3 reads CAWRGLAGVGSYNEQFF. The CDR3 region has the DNA TGTGCCTGGAGAGGACTAGCGGGAGTGGGCTCCTACAATGAGCAGTTCTTC. The J gene is TRBJ2-1, the V gene TRBV30, with 13 bases identical to TRBD2. V lost 3 bases to trimming and J lost 0 bases; unmatched junction nucleotides: 5. Germline lookup yields CDR1 GTSNPN and CDR2 SVGIG (reference sequence). The CDR3 runs 17 residues. The full variable domain, completed using reference TRBV30 and TRBJ2-1, is SQTIHQWPATLVQPVGSPLSLECTVEGTSNPNLYWYRQAAGRGLQLLFYSVGIGQISSEVPQNLSASRPQDRQFILSSKKLLLSDSGFYLCAWRGLAGVGSYNEQFFGPGTRLTVL.

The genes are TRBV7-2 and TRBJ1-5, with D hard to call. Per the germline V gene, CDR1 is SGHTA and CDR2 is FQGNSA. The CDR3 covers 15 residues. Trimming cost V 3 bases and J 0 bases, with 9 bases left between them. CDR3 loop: CASSFASYSNQPQHF. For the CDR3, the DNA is TGTGCCAGCAGCTTTGCGTCTTATAGCAATCAGCCCCAGCATTTT. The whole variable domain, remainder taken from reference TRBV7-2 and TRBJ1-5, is GAGVSQSPSNKVTEKGKDVELRCDPISGHTALYWYRQSLGQGLEFLIYFQGNSAPDKSGLPSDRFSAERTGGSVSTLTIQRTQQEDSAVYLCASSFASYSNQPQHFGDGTRLSIL.

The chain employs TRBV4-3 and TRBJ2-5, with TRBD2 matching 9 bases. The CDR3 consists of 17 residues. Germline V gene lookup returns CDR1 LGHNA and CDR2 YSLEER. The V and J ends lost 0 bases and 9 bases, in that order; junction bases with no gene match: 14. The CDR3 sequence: CASSQDQTGLAVGSQYF. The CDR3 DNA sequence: TGCGCCAGCAGCCAAGACCAAACGGGACTAGCCGTTGGGTCCCAGTACTTC.

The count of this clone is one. CDR3 DNA sequence: TGTGCCAGCAGCTTCTCAGGGATAACGAACACTGAAGCTTTCTTT. Translated, it gives CASSFSGITNTEAFF. The chain recombines TRBV11-2 with TRBJ1-1, with TRBD1 as a possible D gene (5 bases). V lost 3 bases and J 1 base, leaving 12 bases between the germline ends. Germline CDR1 SGHAT, CDR2 FQNNGV. The CDR3 runs 15 residues.